The rows below give T cell receptor beta chains drawn from one sample of a study of beta chain features in type 1 diabetes. Using immunoSEQ multiplex PCR, the repertoire was profiled, and TCRdb retains in-frame clones only, with some absent. Of roughly 240,000 clones detected, approximately 14% appear once; the ten largest clones hold 0.026%. The sequenced sample was naive CD4+ T cells from blood. The receptor set was obtained from a woman aged 40 to 50 in good health. Both conserved end residues are part of each CDR3. The D gene is left open where the match is weak. The size of a clone is reported for some rows only, either as once, few or many, or as a class for expanded clones.

j_gene,d_gene,v_gene,abundance,len,CDR3nt,CDR3aa
TRBJ1-3,-,TRBV5-4,-,16,TGTGCCAGCAGCTCAGCTCCGGGTATGGTCGGAAACACCATATATTTT,CASSSAPGMVGNTIYF
TRBJ1-5,-,TRBV7-2,-,12,TGTGCCAGCAGCTTTGTCGGTCAGCCCCAGCATTTT,CASSFVGQPQHF
TRBJ1-5,TRBD1,TRBV2,few,19,TGTGCCAGCAGTGAACCACCGGGACAGGGGGTGTATAGCAATCAGCCCCAGCATTTT,CASSEPPGQGVYSNQPQHF
TRBJ1-1,-,TRBV18,-,15,TGTGCCAGCTCACGACGGGGGGGAGGGGGAACTGAAGCTTTCTTT,CASSRRGGGGTEAFF
TRBJ2-2,TRBD1,TRBV7-9,-,15,TGTGCCAGCAGCCCTCGGACAGGGGGTATCGGGGAGCTGTTTTTT,CASSPRTGGIGELFF
TRBJ1-5,-,TRBV19,few,14,TGTGCCAGTAGTATAGATCGGGGTTATCAGCCCCAGCATTTT,CASSIDRGYQPQHF
TRBJ1-5,TRBD1,TRBV27,few,16,TGTGCCAGCAGTCCGCTGGGACAGGGGGCCGGCCAGCCCCAGCATTTT,CASSPLGQGAGQPQHF
TRBJ2-6,-,TRBV7-9,few,16,TGTGCCAGCAGTCCCCAGGGTTACTCTGGGGCCAACGTCCTGACTTTC,CASSPQGYSGANVLTF
TRBJ2-1,TRBD2,TRBV5-1,-,17,TGCGCCAGCAGCTCTACGACTAGCGGGGGGGCTTGGGTTGAGCAGTTCTTC,CASSSTTSGGAWVEQFF
TRBJ2-3,TRBD2,TRBV23-1,-,19,TGCGCCAGCAGTCAGTCAAGGGTCCCCCGGGGGGGGAGGGTAGATACGCAGTATTTT,CASSQSRVPRGGRVDTQYF